This T cell receptor beta chain was sequenced during a study of beta chain features in type 1 diabetes. Study at large: In age, gender and cell yields, patients were similar to healthy donors. Over all samples combined, some 110 million sorted cells were examined. Study-wide results and caveats: Significant though moderate, a shortening of TCRB CDR3s appeared in all four CD4+ subsets of Type 1 diabetes patients. With patients and controls alike, PCR might favor shorter templates to an equal degree. VDJ junctions from patients with type 1 diabetes contained fewer insertions and more deletions.

The junction had 4 bases not matched to a gene; V was cut back by 3 bases and J by 5 bases. The CDR3 contains 14 residues. Germline CDR1 is SGHAT and CDR2 is FQNNGV. Concerning this clone: Antigen specificity is unknown.

What was sequenced were expressed TCRB transcripts, since all of the isolated RNA had been reverse transcribed. The method was immunoSEQ multiplex PCR; TCRdb's version includes in-frame clones alone and lacks a portion of them. The sample lists 300,000 or so clones, around 8.5% occurring once. This TCR was sampled from a young man with type 1 diabetes. Sequenced: central memory CD4+ T cells from blood. The chain recombines TRBV11-2 with TRBJ2-1; TRBD1 matches 7 bases. The CDR3 DNA follows: TGTGCCAGCAGCTTTACAGGACAGGACAATGAGCAGTTCTTC. Its protein is CASSFTGQDNEQFF.